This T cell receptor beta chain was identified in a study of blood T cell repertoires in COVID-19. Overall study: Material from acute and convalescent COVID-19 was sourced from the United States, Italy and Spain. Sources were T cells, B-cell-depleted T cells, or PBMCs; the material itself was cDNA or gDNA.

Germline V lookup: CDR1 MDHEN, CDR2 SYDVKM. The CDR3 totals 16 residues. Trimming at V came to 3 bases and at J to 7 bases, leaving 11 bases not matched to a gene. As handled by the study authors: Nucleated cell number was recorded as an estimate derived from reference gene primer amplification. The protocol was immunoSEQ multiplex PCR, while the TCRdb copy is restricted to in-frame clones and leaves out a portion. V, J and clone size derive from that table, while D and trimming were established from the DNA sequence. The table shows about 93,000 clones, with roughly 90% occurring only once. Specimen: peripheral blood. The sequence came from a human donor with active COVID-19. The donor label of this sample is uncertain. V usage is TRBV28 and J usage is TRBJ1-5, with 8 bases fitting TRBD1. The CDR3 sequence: CASSFYGRGHGQPQHF. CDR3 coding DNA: TGTGCCAGCAGTTTCTATGGCAGGGGGCACGGGCAGCCCCAGCATTTT.